The 6 T cell receptor beta chains presented below share a single source sample, sequenced in a study of blood T cell repertoires in COVID-19. The protocol was immunoSEQ multiplex PCR, while the TCRdb copy is restricted to in-frame clones and leaves out a portion. The sample shows tens of thousands of clones, around 90% of them seen only once. Material: peripheral blood. The receptor source for this set is a woman older than 75 with acute or convalescent COVID-19.

The V gene is TRBV15, the J gene TRBJ1-5; D is undetermined. Germline lookup yields CDR1 LNHNV and CDR2 YYDKDF (reference sequence). V gave up 3 bases and J gave up 4 bases, with 10 bases separating them. The CDR3 is 14 residues long. CDR3 in DNA: TGTGCCACCAGCAGGAGGACGGGGAATCAGCCCCAGCATTTT. Amino acid sequence: CATSRRTGNQPQHF.

This chain joins TRBV3-1 (or the pseudogene TRBV3-2) and TRBJ2-2; D remains unclear. Per the germline V gene, CDR1 is LGHDT and CDR2 is YNNKEL (reference sequence). Trimming shortened V by 0 bases and J by 4 bases, and 9 bases separated the two germline ends. The CDR3 runs 15 residues. CDR3 DNA sequence: TGTGCCAGCAGCCAAGATCTACTTGGCACCGGGGAGCTGTTTTTT. Protein product: CASSQDLLGTGELFF.

A single count supports this clone. The DNA for the CDR3 is TGTGCCAGCAGCGTAGGAGGGTTGAGCTCTGGGGCCAACGTCCTGACTTTC. It encodes CASSVGGLSSGANVLTF. The chain links TRBV9 to TRBJ2-6; weak D call: TRBD2 (5 bases). Trimming removed 0 bases from V and 0 bases from J, with 10 bases in between. CDR1 is SGDLS and CDR2 is YYNGEE in the germline V gene. There are 17 residues in the CDR3. The full variable domain, rest sourced from reference TRBV9 and TRBJ2-6, is DSGVTQTPKHLITATGQRVTLRCSPRSGDLSVYWYQQSLDQGLQFLIQYYNGEERAKGNILERFSAQQFPDLHSELNLSSLELGDSALYFCASSVGGLSSGANVLTFGAGSRLTVL.

The chain carries TRBV10-3 and TRBJ2-1, with a possible D match to TRBD2 (6 bases). Germline CDR1 is ENHRY and CDR2 is SYGVKD. The CDR3 spans 16 residues. The V and J ends lost 8 bases and 3 bases respectively, with 20 bases between them. This chain's CDR3 is CAILREAEGSYNEQFF. CDR3 DNA: TGTGCCATCCTCCGGGAAGCGGAGGGCAGCTACAATGAGCAGTTCTTC.

This clone was detected once. The chain recombines TRBV5-6 with TRBJ2-5, with D possibly TRBD1 on 6 matching bases. The V end lost 2 bases, the J end lost 2 bases, and 10 bases lay between the germline ends. CDR3 length: 14 amino acids. Germline CDR1 SGHDT, CDR2 YYEEEE. CDR3 amino acids: CASSLLGGQETQYF. CDR3 in DNA: TGTGCCAGCAGCTTACTAGGGGGTCAAGAGACCCAGTACTTC.

The V gene is TRBV5-1, the J gene TRBJ2-3, with 7 bases identical to TRBD2. Germline CDR1 reads SGHRS; CDR2 reads YFSETQ. The CDR3 is made up of 16 amino acids. With 0 bases clipped from V and 4 bases from J, the junction kept 8 bases outside the gene matches. The CDR3 sequence is CASSLAGGGRADTQYF. As DNA, the CDR3 is TGCGCCAGCAGCTTGGCGGGTGGCGGGAGAGCAGATACGCAGTATTTT.